This T cell receptor (beta chain) comes out of a study of T-cell reconstitution after alpha-beta-depleted transplantation in children. Many counts were recorded for this clonotype. The TCRbeta library incorporated unique molecular identifiers. TCRdb called the PCR reads again in MiXCR, with one record for every CDR3 protein. The data show a few hundred thousand distinct CDR3 sequences, with around 9.7% seen just once and roughly 5.1% held by the top ten. Trimming removed 1 base at V and 0 bases at J, with 9 bases between. Germline V CDR1 and CDR2: SGHVS, FNYEAQ. The CDR3 is 16 residues long. The source material was PBMCs from the stem cell graft donor, sampled from the stem cell graft. This receptor was taken from a human donor who donated a stem cell graft to a child with SCID. This sequence joins TRBV7-6 and TRBJ2-2; no firm D call. This chain's CDR3 is CASSLGATTNTGELFF. CDR3 DNA: TGTGCCAGCAGCTTAGGGGCAACAACGAACACCGGGGAGCTGTTTTTT.